These 27 T cell receptor beta chains originate from one sample sequenced in a study of blood T cell repertoires in COVID-19. Generated by immunoSEQ multiplex PCR, the TCRdb table keeps only in-frame clones and is missing some. The repertoire includes tens of thousands of clones, around 89% of them detected once, and 2.7% sits in the top ten. The sequenced sample consisted of peripheral blood. The receptor source for this set is a man aged 45-65 years with acute or convalescent COVID-19.

Only one count was recorded for this clone. V usage is TRBV28 and J usage is TRBJ2-1, with 10 nucleotides matching TRBD2. This CDR3 comprises 17 residues. The J segment lost 0 bases and the V segment lost 2 bases, leaving 4 bases of the junction unmatched. The germline CDR1 and CDR2 sequences are MDHEN and SYDVKM. CDR3 DNA sequence: TGTGCCAGCAGTTTACGACTAGCGGGTCTCTCCTACAATGAGCAGTTCTTC. It translates to CASSLRLAGLSYNEQFF.

The J gene is TRBJ2-7, the V gene TRBV5-6; 7 bases line up with TRBD2. The CDR3 is 16 amino acids. Losses at the gene ends were 2 bases for V and 9 bases for J; bases not matched to a gene: 17. Germline CDR1 SGHDT, CDR2 YYEEEE. CDR3 in amino acids: CASSFSGREEVPWQYV. Written as DNA, the CDR3 is TGTGCCAGCAGCTTTTCGGGCCGGGAGGAGGTTCCATGGCAGTACGTC.

This sequence joins TRBV11-2 and TRBJ2-1, with D unresolved. V was cut by 0 bases and J by 5 bases, with 8 bases left in between. The CDR3 runs 14 residues. Germline V lookup: CDR1 SGHAT, CDR2 FQNNGV. The CDR3 spells CASSLDTINNEQFF. The CDR3 coding sequence is TGTGCCAGCAGCTTAGACACAATCAACAATGAGCAGTTCTTC.

V and J are TRBV10-3 and TRBJ1-1; 8 bases agree with TRBD1. The CDR3 runs 12 residues. Trimming removed 10 bases from V and 3 bases from J; junction bases left unmatched: 4. CDR1 is ENHRY and CDR2 is SYGVKD in the germline V gene. Here the CDR3 reads CATGGADTEAFF. The CDR3 nucleotides read TGTGCCACAGGGGGCGCAGACACTGAAGCTTTCTTT.

J is TRBJ2-5 and V is TRBV10-3; D is perhaps TRBD1 (6 bases). CDR1 is ENHRY and CDR2 is SYGVKD in the germline V gene. V was pared by 0 bases and J by 4 bases, with 24 bases between. This CDR3 region has 19 residues. The CDR3 reads CAISESRPLDSLFGETQYF. CDR3 DNA sequence: TGTGCCATCAGTGAGTCGAGGCCTTTGGACAGCTTATTCGGAGAGACCCAGTACTTC.

The chain recombines TRBV5-1 with TRBJ1-1, with TRBD1 matching 7 bases. The CDR3 consists of 17 residues. In germline, CDR1 is SGHRS, CDR2 YFSETQ. V lost 0 bases to trimming and J lost 4 bases; unmatched junction nucleotides: 12. The CDR3 protein is CASSLGVGQTGRTEAFF. CDR3 bases: TGCGCCAGCAGCTTGGGAGTAGGCCAGACAGGGCGCACTGAAGCTTTCTTT.

This clone is categorized as medium-sized. This chain uses TRBV9 with TRBJ1-5; 8 bases are a match to TRBD1. Unmatched junction bases numbered 2, after V lost 3 bases and J lost 6 bases. Germline V gene data show CDR1 as SGDLS and CDR2 as YYNGEE. This CDR3 has 13 residues. In DNA, the CDR3 is TGTGCCAGCAGCGAGACAGGGGCTCAGCCCCAGCATTTT. Its protein product is CASSETGAQPQHF.

The chain is built from TRBV28 and TRBJ1-1; D might be TRBD1 (6 bases). The V end lost 6 bases, the J end lost 11 bases, and 16 bases lay between the germline ends. CDR1 is MDHEN and CDR2 is SYDVKM in the germline V gene. The CDR3 consists of 12 residues. The CDR3 DNA sequence: TGTGCCAGCAGAGACAGGATTAGAGAGGCTTTCTTT. Translation gives CASRDRIREAFF. The whole variable domain, remainder taken from reference TRBV28 and TRBJ1-1, is DVKVTQSSRYLVKRTGEKVFLECVQDMDHENMFWYRQDPGLGLRLIYFSYDVKMKEKGDIPEGYSVSREKKERFSLILESASTNQTSMYLCASRDRIREAFFGQGTRLTVV.

This clone was counted only a few times. The CDR3 DNA sequence: TGCGCCAGCAGCTTGACGGGAGTCTACGAGCAGTACTTC. It translates to CASSLTGVYEQYF. The rearrangement links TRBV5-1 to TRBJ2-7, with D possibly TRBD2 on 6 matching bases. Germline V gene lookup returns CDR1 SGHRS and CDR2 YFSETQ. The V end was cut by 1 base, the J end by 3 bases, with 8 bases between. This CDR3 has 13 amino acids.

The chain couples TRBV6-4 to TRBJ2-2, with D possibly TRBD1 on 6 matching bases. V lost 6 bases and J lost 1, with 12 bases in between. The CDR3 has 15 amino acids. Germline V lookup: CDR1 MRHNA, CDR2 SNTAGT. The CDR3 spells CASSQGHWNTGELFF. CDR3 nucleotide sequence: TGTGCCAGCAGCCAGGGACACTGGAACACCGGGGAGCTGTTTTTT.

The J gene is TRBJ2-1, the V gene TRBV9, with TRBD2 identical over 13 bases. This CDR3 comprises 16 residues. Trimming took 2 bases from V and 8 from J; bases not matched to a gene: 7. CDR1 is SGDLS, CDR2 YYNGEE, per germline. The CDR3 DNA is TGTGCCAGCAGCGTGCGGACTAGCGGGAGTAAATATGAGCAGTTCTTC. Its protein is CASSVRTSGSKYEQFF.

The chain is built from TRBV7-2 and TRBJ2-1; the match to TRBD1 covers 7 bases. V was pared by 5 bases and J by 6 bases, with 13 bases of the junction left unmatched. The CDR3 contains 16 residues. Germline values: CDR1 SGHTA, CDR2 FQGNSA. In DNA form, the CDR3 reads TGTGCCAGCAGCGACTGGGACAGAAAGACAACCAATGAGCAGTTCTTC. It codes for CASSDWDRKTTNEQFF.

The chain employs TRBV7-9 and TRBJ2-5; 12 bases are a match to TRBD1. CDR1 is SEHNR, CDR2 FQNEAQ, per germline (reference sequence). The CDR3 extends over 17 amino acids. V shed 5 bases and J 2 bases; nucleotides not matched to a gene: 9. The CDR3 region has the DNA TGTGCCAGCAGCCACCGGGGGGACAGGGGGCGTCAAGAGACCCAGTACTTC. Its translation is CASSHRGDRGRQETQYF.

V gene TRBV19 combines with J gene TRBJ2-2; 11 positions agree with TRBD1. This CDR3 region has 16 residues. The germline CDR1 and CDR2 sequences are LNHDA and SQIVND (reference sequence). V gave up 7 bases and J gave up 3 bases; unmatched junction bases: 7. The CDR3 spells CASTQGQGAYTGELFF. In nucleotides, the CDR3 is TGTGCCAGTACACAAGGACAGGGGGCTTACACCGGGGAGCTGTTTTTT.

The chain employs TRBV5-4 and TRBJ2-7, with 14 bases identical to TRBD2. This CDR3 contains 15 residues. Germline CDR1 is SGHNT and CDR2 is YYREEE (reference sequence). The ends lost 4 bases at V and 7 bases at J; junction bases unmatched: 7. CDR3 loop: CASSPTSGRAQEQYF. The CDR3 DNA follows: TGTGCCAGCAGCCCGACTAGCGGGAGGGCACAAGAGCAGTACTTC.

The chain couples TRBV28 to TRBJ1-4; no firm D call. The germline gives CDR1 MDHEN, CDR2 SYDVKM. V shed 8 bases and J shed 6 bases, with 13 bases lying between them. CDR3 length: 13 residues. This CDR3 reads CASSTYQDEKLFF. In nucleotides, the CDR3 is TGTGCCAGCTCCACCTACCAGGATGAAAAACTGTTTTTT.

The chain employs TRBV7-2 and TRBJ2-1; 12 bases agree with TRBD2. The length of the CDR3 is 15 residues. V gave up 6 bases and J gave up 7 bases; unmatched junction bases: 7. Per the germline V gene, CDR1 is SGHTA and CDR2 is FQGNSA. CDR3 sequence: CASRPLAGGPNEQFF. The CDR3 DNA reads as TGTGCCAGCAGACCGCTAGCGGGAGGGCCGAATGAGCAGTTCTTC.

The J gene is TRBJ1-2, the V gene TRBV3-1 (or the pseudogene TRBV3-2); D ambiguous. CDR3 length equals 13 residues. The V and J ends lost 0 bases and 8 bases respectively, with 10 bases between them. Per germline, CDR1 LGHDT and CDR2 YNNKEL (reference sequence). Here the CDR3 reads CASSQDGERGYTF. The CDR3 DNA reads as TGTGCCAGCAGCCAAGATGGGGAGAGGGGCTACACCTTC.

The chain is built from TRBV4-1 and TRBJ1-5; tentatively, D is TRBD1 (6 bases). CDR1 is MGHRA and CDR2 is YSYEKL in the germline V gene. The V end lost 0 bases, the J end lost 6 bases, and 15 bases lay between the germline ends. The CDR3 consists of 16 residues. CDR3 sequence: CASSQEGGARGQPQHF. Here the CDR3 DNA reads TGCGCCAGCAGCCAAGAGGGGGGGGCGCGGGGTCAGCCCCAGCATTTT.

This chain connects TRBV19 to TRBJ2-7; 10 bases fit TRBD1. The V gene's germline CDR1 is LNHDA and CDR2 SQIVND (reference sequence). The CDR3 spans 12 residues. The V gene end was trimmed by 10 bases and the J gene end by 2 bases; junction bases not matched to a gene: 2. In nucleotides, the CDR3 is TGTGCCACCGGGACAGGGGCCTACGAGCAGTACTTC. It translates to CATGTGAYEQYF. Filled out from reference TRBV19 and TRBJ2-7, the complete variable domain reads DGGITQSPKYLFRKEGQNVTLSCEQNLNHDAMYWYRQDPGQGLRLIYYSQIVNDFQKGDIAEGYSVSREKKESFPLTVTSAQKNPTAFYLCATGTGAYEQYFGPGTRLTVT.

J is TRBJ2-2 and V is TRBV6-5; TRBD1 matches 9 bases. This CDR3 spans 13 amino acids. J gave up 4 bases and V 7 bases, and 1 base lay outside the gene matches. Germline V lookup: CDR1 MNHEY, CDR2 SVGAGI. In nucleotides, the CDR3 is TGTGCCAGCAAGACAGGGGGCACCGGGGAGCTGTTTTTT. Its translation is CASKTGGTGELFF.

This chain links TRBV7-8 with TRBJ2-2; perhaps TRBD2 as D (5 bases). Germline V lookup: CDR1 SGHVS, CDR2 FQNEAQ. The CDR3 runs to 15 residues. V lost 4 bases to trimming and J lost 4 bases, with 13 bases between them. The CDR3 DNA sequence: TGTGCCAGCAGCTACAAGCGGTTTTCCACCGGGGAGCTGTTTTTT. This encodes CASSYKRFSTGELFF.

DNA of the CDR3: TGTGCCAGCTCACCACAATTGGACAGGGGTTATGGCTACACCTTC. Encoded protein: CASSPQLDRGYGYTF. The chain links TRBV18 to TRBJ1-2, with TRBD1 matching over 9 bases. With V trimmed by 1 base and J by 5 bases, 5 bases remained unmatched. CDR3 length equals 15 residues. Germline CDR1 reads KGHSH; CDR2 reads LQKENI.

This chain connects TRBV7-3 to TRBJ2-1, with TRBD2 as a possible D gene (6 bases). CDR3 length: 14 residues. V lost 4 bases, J lost 8 bases, and 15 bases lay in between. The germline V gene encodes CDR1 SGHTA and CDR2 FQGTGA. CDR3 protein: CASSSYSGLDEQFF. In DNA, the CDR3 is TGTGCCAGCAGCTCGTATAGCGGTCTGGATGAGCAGTTCTTC.

The chain has TRBV9 and TRBJ1-2; 7 bases are a match to TRBD1. Germline lookup yields CDR1 SGDLS and CDR2 YYNGEE. The CDR3 extends over 15 amino acids. With 0 bases clipped from V and 7 bases from J, the junction kept 9 bases outside the gene matches. CDR3: CASSVGLQGESGYTF. DNA of the CDR3: TGTGCCAGCAGCGTAGGGTTGCAGGGGGAGAGTGGCTACACCTTC.

This chain connects TRBV12-3 or TRBV12-4 to TRBJ1-4, with D maybe TRBD1 (6 bases). V was pared by 5 bases and J by 12 bases, with 16 bases between. The CDR3 runs to 13 residues. In DNA, the CDR3 is TGTGCCAGCAGTCACGCCAACAGGGACCAACTGTTTTTT. Residues: CASSHANRDQLFF.

This sequence joins TRBV30 and TRBJ1-2; the match to TRBD1 covers 9 bases. The CDR3 spans 14 residues. Germline-derived CDR1 and CDR2 are GTSNPN and SVGIG (reference sequence). V shed 0 bases, J shed 8 bases, and the junction held 7 bases outside the gene matches. The CDR3 sequence is CAWSVRDRVGGYTF. The CDR3 DNA is TGTGCCTGGAGTGTAAGGGACAGGGTAGGCGGCTACACCTTC.